These 20 T cell receptor beta chains were all obtained from the same sample, sequenced in a study of CD8+ T cells in alopecia areata. Treatment in this sample: oral pan-JAK inhibitor, 5-10 mg twice daily. Following extraction, RNA underwent reverse transcription to cDNA, which served as the sequencing template. Profiling relied on immunoSEQ multiplex PCR, and the TCRdb table lists in-frame clones only, not all of them. Seen here are 150,000 or so clones, about three fifths observed once, and the top ten hold around 15%. This specimen was CD4+ T cells sorted from blood, taken at approximately week 60, from a patient treated with tofacitinib. The receptors derive from a human donor with alopecia areata.

The V call is TRBV9, the J call TRBJ2-5; 7 bases map to TRBD2. Germline lookup yields CDR1 SGDLS and CDR2 YYNGEE. This CDR3 region has 15 residues. The ends lost 7 bases at V and 3 bases at J; junction bases unmatched: 12. The CDR3 bases are TGTGCCAGCGGAACCGGGGCGGGGAGGGAAGAGACCCAGTACTTC. Translated: CASGTGAGREETQYF.

The chain couples TRBV6-6 to TRBJ2-6; D uncertain. Trimming pared 6 bases from V and 0 bases from J, leaving 0 bases between. This CDR3 has 12 amino acids. In germline, CDR1 is MNHNY, CDR2 SVGAGI (reference sequence). CDR3 residues: CASSSGANVLTF. The DNA of the CDR3 is TGTGCCAGCAGCTCTGGGGCCAACGTCCTGACTTTC.

This clone has just a few counts. This sample includes further DNA sequences coding for the same CDR3. The rearrangement joins TRBV2 to TRBJ2-7; TRBD1 matches 10 bases. The length of the CDR3 is 13 residues. With V trimmed by 4 bases and J by 7 bases, 4 bases remained unmatched. Per germline, CDR1 SNHLY and CDR2 FYNNEI. The CDR3 is CASSGDRGVEQYF. The CDR3 DNA is TGTGCCAGCAGTGGGGACAGGGGTGTAGAGCAGTACTTC.

The V and J genes are TRBV7-8 and TRBJ1-1, with D possibly TRBD1 on 6 matching bases. Germline CDR1 SGHVS, CDR2 FQNEAQ. V was pared by 1 base and J by 0 bases, with 15 bases between. The CDR3 has 17 residues. The CDR3 DNA reads as TGTGCCAGCAGCTTAGTGTCGGGTGGGACACTGAACACTGAAGCTTTCTTT. It encodes CASSLVSGGTLNTEAFF.

The chain employs TRBV25-1 and TRBJ2-3, with 9 bases that match TRBD2. The CDR3 loop spans 16 amino acids. The V gene end was trimmed by 6 bases and the J gene end by 1 base; junction bases not matched to a gene: 8. Per the germline V gene, CDR1 is MGHDK and CDR2 is SYGVNS. The CDR3 is CASSPPPSGGTDTQYF. DNA of the CDR3: TGTGCCAGCAGCCCTCCCCCTAGCGGGGGCACAGATACGCAGTATTTT.

This clone was seen only once. V gene TRBV7-2 combines with J gene TRBJ1-5; D is perhaps TRBD1 (6 bases). V was clipped by 1 base and J by 7 bases, with 14 bases between them. CDR3 length: 15 residues. The germline CDR1 and CDR2 sequences are SGHTA and FQGNSA. The CDR3 spells CASSLDTGARQPQHF. The CDR3 coding sequence is TGTGCCAGCAGCTTAGATACGGGGGCGCGACAGCCCCAGCATTTT.

This clone was counted a few times. J is TRBJ1-2 and V is TRBV2; D not certain. This CDR3 has 15 residues. Per the germline V gene, CDR1 is SNHLY and CDR2 is FYNNEI. Between the trimmed V and J ends, which lost 7 bases and 6 bases, there was a span of 21 bases. CDR3 bases: TGTGCCAGCAAGGCTAGGGTAGTATCATCTGATGGCTACACCTTC. Its translation: CASKARVVSSDGYTF.

The table lists this clone with a few counts. The chain uses TRBV30 and TRBJ2-2; 7 nucleotides align to TRBD2. Trimming cost V 3 bases and J 4 bases; bases outside gene matches: 5. CDR3 size: 14 residues. Germline-derived CDR1 and CDR2 are GTSNPN and SVGIG (reference sequence). The DNA of the CDR3 is TGTGCCTGGAGGACTAGCTCGGGCACCGGGGAGCTGTTTTTT. The encoded protein is CAWRTSSGTGELFF.

This clone was counted a few times. The chain links TRBV12-5 to TRBJ1-1, with D possibly matching TRBD1 (6 bases). Per germline, CDR1 LGHNT and CDR2 FRNRAP. The CDR3 is 15 residues long. Trimming left V 5 bases short and J 0 bases short, with 13 bases between. In DNA form, the CDR3 reads TGTGCTAGTGGTAGTAGCAGGGGCCTGAACACTGAAGCTTTCTTT. Translated: CASGSSRGLNTEAFF.

This chain joins TRBV28 and TRBJ1-2, with D possibly matching TRBD1 (6 bases). V lost 5 bases to trimming and J lost 4 bases, with 14 bases between them. The germline CDR1 and CDR2 sequences are MDHEN and SYDVKM. The CDR3 spans 14 residues. The CDR3 protein is CASSARTESYGYTF. The CDR3 DNA is TGTGCCAGCAGTGCAAGGACAGAAAGCTATGGCTACACCTTC.

In its sample, this clone was seen a few times. The rearrangement joins TRBV21-1 to TRBJ2-7. TRBV21-1 is a documented pseudogene. This CDR3 is built from 10 residues. The CDR3 nucleotides read TGTGCCAGCAAAGTGGACGAGCAGTACTTC. This translates into CASKVDEQYF.

V and J are TRBV27 and TRBJ2-5; 10 bases fit TRBD1. The CDR3 has 16 amino acids. The V gene's germline CDR1 is MNHEY and CDR2 SMNVEV (reference sequence). V lost 5 bases, J lost 5 bases, and 11 bases stayed unmatched. CDR3 nucleotide sequence: TGTGCCAGCAGTAAACGGGACAGGGGATCCCGTGAGACCCAGTACTTC. This translates into CASSKRDRGSRETQYF.

The rearrangement joins TRBV4-2 to TRBJ2-1; D is ambiguous. This CDR3 comprises 12 residues. Trimming removed 2 bases at V and 10 bases at J, with 9 bases between. The germline V gene encodes CDR1 LGHNA and CDR2 YNFKEQ. Here the CDR3 reads CASSQLAAEQFF. In nucleotides, the CDR3 is TGTGCCAGCAGCCAACTGGCGGCCGAGCAGTTCTTC.

The chain couples TRBV27 to TRBJ1-1; the match to TRBD1 covers 7 bases. J lost 5 bases, V lost 2 bases, and 2 bases had no gene match. The germline V gene has CDR1 MNHEY and CDR2 SMNVEV (reference sequence). The CDR3 is 13 amino acids. The CDR3 DNA is TGTGCCAGCAGTTTAGAGGGGGCGACTGAAGCTTTCTTT. This gives the protein CASSLEGATEAFF.

This clone was seen a handful of times. This sequence joins TRBV6-5 and TRBJ1-4, with D hard to call. Trimming removed 2 bases from V and 12 bases from J, with 10 bases in between. In germline, CDR1 is MNHEY, CDR2 SVGAGI. This CDR3 is 12 amino acids long. CDR3 residues: CASSYRGGELFF. The CDR3 nucleotides are TGTGCCAGCAGTTACCGGGGAGGAGAACTGTTTTTT.

Details on this clone: This sample includes further DNA sequences coding for the same CDR3. CDR3 sequence reads: CSVEGQRNTEAFF. The CDR3 DNA reads as TGCAGCGTTGAAGGACAGAGAAACACTGAAGCTTTCTTT. V and J are TRBV29-1 and TRBJ1-1; tentative D call: TRBD1 (5 bases). In germline, CDR1 is SQVTM, CDR2 ANQGSEA. Trimming left V 1 base short and J 2 bases short, with 8 bases between. The CDR3 contains 13 residues.

V gene TRBV5-6 combines with J gene TRBJ2-5; unclear D gene. Looked up from germline, CDR1 is SGHDT and CDR2 is YYEEEE. The CDR3 runs to 11 residues. Trimming removed 9 bases from V and 5 bases from J, with 11 bases in between. CDR3 amino acids: CATGLRETQYF. CDR3 coding DNA: TGTGCCACTGGGCTACGGGAGACCCAGTACTTC.

This chain uses TRBV7-2 with TRBJ1-5; no clear D gene. The length of the CDR3 is 13 residues. The V gene lost 5 bases and the J gene lost 7 bases, with 12 bases spanning the gap. From germline, CDR1 is SGHTA and CDR2 FQGNSA. CDR3 sequence: CASSTRYTQPQHF. As DNA, the CDR3 is TGTGCCAGCAGCACCCGTTACACCCAGCCCCAGCATTTT.

The chain recombines TRBV27 with TRBJ1-2; possibly TRBD1 for D (5 bases). In germline, CDR1 is MNHEY, CDR2 SMNVEV (reference sequence). V lost 5 bases, J lost 4 bases, and 14 bases lay in between. This CDR3 has 14 residues. The CDR3 nucleotides are TGTGCCAGCAGTCTGGCCGGGACCACCTATGGCTACACCTTC. Protein product: CASSLAGTTYGYTF.

The chain has TRBV29-1 and TRBJ1-1, with D hard to call. The CDR3 spans 11 residues. V was shortened by 4 bases and J by 2 bases, with 5 bases between the two germline ends. CDR1 is SQVTM, CDR2 ANQGSEA, per germline. CDR3 bases: TGCAGCGTTGTTCTTAACACTGAAGCTTTCTTT. It yields the protein CSVVLNTEAFF.